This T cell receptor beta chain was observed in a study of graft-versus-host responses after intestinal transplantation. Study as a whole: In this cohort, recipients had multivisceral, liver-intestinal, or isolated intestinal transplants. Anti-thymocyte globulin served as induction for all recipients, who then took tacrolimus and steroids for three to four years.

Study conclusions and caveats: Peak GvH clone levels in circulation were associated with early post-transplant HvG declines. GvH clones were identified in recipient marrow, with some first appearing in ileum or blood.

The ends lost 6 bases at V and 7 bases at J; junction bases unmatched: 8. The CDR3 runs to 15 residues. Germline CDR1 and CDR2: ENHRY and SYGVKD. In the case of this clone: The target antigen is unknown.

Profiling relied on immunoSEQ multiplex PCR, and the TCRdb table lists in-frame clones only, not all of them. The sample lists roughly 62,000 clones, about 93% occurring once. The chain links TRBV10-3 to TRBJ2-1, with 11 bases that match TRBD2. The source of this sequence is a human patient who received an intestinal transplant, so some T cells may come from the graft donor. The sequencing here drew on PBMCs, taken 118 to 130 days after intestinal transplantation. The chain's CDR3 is CAISPTSGSRNEQFF. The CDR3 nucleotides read TGTGCCATCAGCCCCACTAGCGGGAGTCGGAATGAGCAGTTCTTC.